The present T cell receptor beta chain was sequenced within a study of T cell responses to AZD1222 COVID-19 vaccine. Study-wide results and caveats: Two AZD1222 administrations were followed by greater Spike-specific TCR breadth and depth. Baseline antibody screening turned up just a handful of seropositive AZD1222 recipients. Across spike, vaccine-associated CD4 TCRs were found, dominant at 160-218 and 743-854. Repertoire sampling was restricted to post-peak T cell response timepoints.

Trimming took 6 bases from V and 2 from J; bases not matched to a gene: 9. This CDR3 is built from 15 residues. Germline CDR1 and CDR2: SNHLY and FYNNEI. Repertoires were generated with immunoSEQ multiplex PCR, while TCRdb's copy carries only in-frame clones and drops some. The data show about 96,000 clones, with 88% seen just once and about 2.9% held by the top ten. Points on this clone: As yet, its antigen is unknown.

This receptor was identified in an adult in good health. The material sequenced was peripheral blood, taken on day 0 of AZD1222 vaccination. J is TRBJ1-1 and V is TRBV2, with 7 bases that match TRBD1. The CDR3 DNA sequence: TGTGCCAGCAGCAAACAGACAGGGAGAAACACTGAAGCTTTCTTT. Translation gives CASSKQTGRNTEAFF. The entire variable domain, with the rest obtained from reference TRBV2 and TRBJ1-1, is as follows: EPEVTQTPSHQVTQMGQEVILRCVPISNHLYFYWYRQILGQKVEFLVSFYNNEISEKSEIFDDQFSVERPDGSNFTLKIRSTKLEDSAMYFCASSKQTGRNTEAFFGQGTRLTVV.